This TCR beta chain originates from a study of vaccination effects on CD4 cells after COVID-19. Overall study findings and caveats: Late in the post-vaccination period, infection-induced and vaccine-induced clones underwent marked clonal contraction.

As regards this clone: Antigen: not known.

The assay was immunoSEQ multiplex PCR, and TCRdb's table has in-frame clones only and misses some. The sample includes just under 75,000 clones, around 74% of them seen just once. The CDR3 spans 14 residues. Trimming pared 5 bases from V and 2 bases from J, leaving 13 bases between. The germline gives CDR1 MDHEN, CDR2 SYDVKM. Viral peptide pool expansion of antigen-specific CD4+ T cells preceded sequencing in the ViraFEST assay. Isolation of CD4+ T cells took place after approximately 10 days of culture. The healthy vaccine recipients, who had no prior SARS-CoV-2 infection, showed negative nucleocapsid antibodies. Wells of a few million PBMC each were grown with 10 IU/ml IL-2 and 9 to 10 ug/ml peptides. IL-2 medium took the place of half the medium on both days 3 and 7.

The chain links TRBV28 to TRBJ2-7, with a possible D match to TRBD2 (5 bases). Here the sequenced sample was CD4+ T cells from PBMCs cultured with HCoV-NL63 spike peptides, taken before COVID-19 vaccination. This receptor was obtained from a human donor who received a COVID-19 vaccine. CDR3 residues: CASSTTSGAYEQYV. CDR3 coding DNA: TGTGCCAGCAGTACGACAAGCGGCGCCTACGAGCAGTACGTC.